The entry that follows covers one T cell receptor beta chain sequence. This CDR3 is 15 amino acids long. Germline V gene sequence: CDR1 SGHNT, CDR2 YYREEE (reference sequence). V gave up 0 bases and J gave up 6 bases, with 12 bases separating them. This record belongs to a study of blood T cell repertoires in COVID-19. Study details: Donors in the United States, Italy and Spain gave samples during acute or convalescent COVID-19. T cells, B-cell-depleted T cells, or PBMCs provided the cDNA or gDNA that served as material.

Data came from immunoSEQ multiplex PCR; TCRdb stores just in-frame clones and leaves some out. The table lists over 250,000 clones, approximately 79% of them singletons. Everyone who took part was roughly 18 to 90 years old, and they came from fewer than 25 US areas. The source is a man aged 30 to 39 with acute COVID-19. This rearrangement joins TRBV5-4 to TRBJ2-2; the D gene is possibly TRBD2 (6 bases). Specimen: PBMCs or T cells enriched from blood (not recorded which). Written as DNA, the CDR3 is TGTGCCAGCAGCTTGGCCGCGGGGAGTTCCGGGGAGCTGTTTTTT. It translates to CASSLAAGSSGELFF. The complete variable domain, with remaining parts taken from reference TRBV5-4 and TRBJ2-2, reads ETGVTQSPTHLIKTRGQQVTLRCSSQSGHNTVSWYQQALGQGPQFIFQYYREEENGRGNFPPRFSGLQFPNYSSELNVNALELDDSALYLCASSLAAGSSGELFFGEGSRLTVL.